This TCR beta chain was sequenced during a study of regulatory T cells in long-lasting Graves disease. This clonotype was observed at least ten times. Its antigen is unidentified. Notes on the study in general: For persistent Graves' patients, TCR diversity was lower than for newly diagnosed ones.

Arm-PCR of CDR3 regions and iRepertoire HTBI primers were the basis on which TCR beta libraries were built. TCRdb itself ran the multiplex PCR reads through MiXCR, one entry per CDR3 protein. The table lists some 400,000 distinct CDR3 sequences, 14% to 15% of them singletons. This CDR3 has 14 amino acids. Trimming at V came to 4 bases and at J to 4 bases, leaving 4 bases not matched to a gene. Looked up from germline, CDR1 is ENHRY and CDR2 is SYGVKD. Time point reported: newly diagnosed GD, antithyroid drugs for less than 3 months. RNA extracted from PBMCs served as the sequencing template. This same sample was also part of a study on T cells in Graves' hyperthyroidism and ophthalmopathy. This second report adds: The definition of stable Graves' hyperthyroidism was no ophthalmopathy progression within 18 months. A 13 V-J signature model discriminated ophthalmopathy versus stable hyperthyroidism.

Here the sequenced sample was peripheral blood mononuclear cells (PBMCs), taken at new diagnosis, from a patient treated with antithyroid drugs. The gene calls are TRBV10-3 and TRBJ1-1; 9 positions match TRBD1. This receptor was obtained from a woman aged 25 to 45 with Graves disease. The CDR3 sequence: CAISVETGGTEAFF. In DNA form, the CDR3 reads TGTGCCATCAGTGTAGAGACAGGGGGCACTGAAGCTTTCTTT.